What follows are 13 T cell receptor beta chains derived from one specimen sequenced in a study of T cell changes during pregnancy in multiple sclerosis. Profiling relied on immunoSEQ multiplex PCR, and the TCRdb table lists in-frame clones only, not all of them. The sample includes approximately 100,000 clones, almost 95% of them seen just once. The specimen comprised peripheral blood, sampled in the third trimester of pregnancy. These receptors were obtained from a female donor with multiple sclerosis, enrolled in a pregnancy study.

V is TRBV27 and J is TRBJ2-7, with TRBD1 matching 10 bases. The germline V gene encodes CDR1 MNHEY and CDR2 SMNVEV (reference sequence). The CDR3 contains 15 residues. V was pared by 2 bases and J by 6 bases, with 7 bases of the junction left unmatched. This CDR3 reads CASSLPGQGTGEQYF. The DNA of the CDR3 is TGTGCCAGCAGTTTACCGGGACAGGGGACAGGCGAGCAGTACTTC.

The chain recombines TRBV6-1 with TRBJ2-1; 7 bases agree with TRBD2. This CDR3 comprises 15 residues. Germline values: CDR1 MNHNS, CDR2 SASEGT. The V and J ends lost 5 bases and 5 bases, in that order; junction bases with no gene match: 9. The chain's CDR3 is CASSPTSWGDNEQFF. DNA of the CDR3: TGTGCCAGCAGTCCGACTAGCTGGGGTGACAATGAGCAGTTCTTC.

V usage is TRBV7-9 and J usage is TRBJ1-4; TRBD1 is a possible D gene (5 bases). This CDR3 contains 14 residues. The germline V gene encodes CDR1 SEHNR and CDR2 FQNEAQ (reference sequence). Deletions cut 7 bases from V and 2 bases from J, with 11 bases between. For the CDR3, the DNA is TGTGCCAGCACCTCCGCAGGGACTAATGAAAAACTGTTTTTT. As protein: CASTSAGTNEKLFF.

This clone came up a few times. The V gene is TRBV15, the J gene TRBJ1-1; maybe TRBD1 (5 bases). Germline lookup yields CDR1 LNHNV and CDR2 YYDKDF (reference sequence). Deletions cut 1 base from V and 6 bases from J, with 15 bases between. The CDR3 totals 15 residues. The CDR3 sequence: CATSRAGQGWAEAFF. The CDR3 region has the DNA TGTGCCACCAGCAGAGCTGGCCAGGGATGGGCTGAAGCTTTCTTT.

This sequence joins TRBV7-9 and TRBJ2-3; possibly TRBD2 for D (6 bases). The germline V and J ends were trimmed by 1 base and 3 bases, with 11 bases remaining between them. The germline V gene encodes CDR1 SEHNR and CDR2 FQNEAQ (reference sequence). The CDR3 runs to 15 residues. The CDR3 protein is CASSLEAGWTDTQYF. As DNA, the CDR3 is TGTGCCAGCAGCTTAGAAGCGGGCTGGACAGATACGCAGTATTTT. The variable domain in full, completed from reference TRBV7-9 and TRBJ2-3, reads DTGVSQNPRHKITKRGQNVTFRCDPISEHNRLYWYRQTLGQGPEFLTYFQNEAQLEKSRLLSDRFSAERPKGSFSTLEIQRTEQGDSAMYLCASSLEAGWTDTQYFGPGTRLTVL.

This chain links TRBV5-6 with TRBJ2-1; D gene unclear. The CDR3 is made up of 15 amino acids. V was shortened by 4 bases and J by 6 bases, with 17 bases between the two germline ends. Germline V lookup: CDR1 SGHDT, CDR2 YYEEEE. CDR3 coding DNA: TGTGCCAGCAGCCCCGAGGCCCACCCAAGCAATGAGCAGTTCTTC. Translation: CASSPEAHPSNEQFF. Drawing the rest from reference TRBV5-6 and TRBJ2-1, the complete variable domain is DAGVTQSPTHLIKTRGQQVTLRCSPKSGHDTVSWYQQALGQGPQFIFQYYEEEERQRGNFPDRFSGHQFPNYSSELNVNALLLGDSALYLCASSPEAHPSNEQFFGPGTRLTVL.

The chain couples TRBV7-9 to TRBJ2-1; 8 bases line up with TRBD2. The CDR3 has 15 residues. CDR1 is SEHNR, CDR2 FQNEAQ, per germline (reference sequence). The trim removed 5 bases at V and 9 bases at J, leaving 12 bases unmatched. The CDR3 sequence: CASSLVRAGAIEQFF. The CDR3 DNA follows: TGTGCCAGCAGCCTCGTCAGAGCGGGAGCTATTGAGCAGTTCTTC.

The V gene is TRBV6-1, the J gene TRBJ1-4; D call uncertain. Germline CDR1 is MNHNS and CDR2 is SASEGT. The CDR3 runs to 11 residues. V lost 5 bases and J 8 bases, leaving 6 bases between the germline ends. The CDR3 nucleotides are TGTGCCAGCAGTCCGGGAGAAAAACTGTTTTTT. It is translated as CASSPGEKLFF.

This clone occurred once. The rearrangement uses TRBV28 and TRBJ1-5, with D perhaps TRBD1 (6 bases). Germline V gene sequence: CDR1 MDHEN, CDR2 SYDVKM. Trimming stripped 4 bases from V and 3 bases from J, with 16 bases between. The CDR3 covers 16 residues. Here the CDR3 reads CASSSNIGQSNQPQHF. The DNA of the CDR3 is TGTGCCAGCAGTTCAAACATAGGACAGTCCAATCAGCCCCAGCATTTT.

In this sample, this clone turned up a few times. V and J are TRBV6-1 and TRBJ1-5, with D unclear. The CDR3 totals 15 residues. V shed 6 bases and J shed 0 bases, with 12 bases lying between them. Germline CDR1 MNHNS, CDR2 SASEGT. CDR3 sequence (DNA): TGTGCCAGCAGGGAGGTGGTCTTTAGCAATCAGCCCCAGCATTTT. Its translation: CASREVVFSNQPQHF.

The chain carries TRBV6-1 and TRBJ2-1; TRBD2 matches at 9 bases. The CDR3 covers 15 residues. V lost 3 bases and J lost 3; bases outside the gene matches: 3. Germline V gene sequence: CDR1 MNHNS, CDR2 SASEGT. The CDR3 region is CASSDLAGNYNEQFF. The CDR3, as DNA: TGTGCCAGCAGTGACCTAGCGGGAAACTACAATGAGCAGTTCTTC.

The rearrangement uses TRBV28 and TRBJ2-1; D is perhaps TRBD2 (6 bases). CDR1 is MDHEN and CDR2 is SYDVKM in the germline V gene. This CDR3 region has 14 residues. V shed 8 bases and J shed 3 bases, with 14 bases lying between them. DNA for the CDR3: TGTGCCAGCGTTCCCGGGACTGACTACAATGAGCAGTTCTTC. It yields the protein CASVPGTDYNEQFF.

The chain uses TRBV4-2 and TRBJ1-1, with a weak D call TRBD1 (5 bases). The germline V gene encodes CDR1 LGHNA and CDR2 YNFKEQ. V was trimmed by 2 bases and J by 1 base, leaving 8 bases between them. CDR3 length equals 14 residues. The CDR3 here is CASSQQGSNTEAFF. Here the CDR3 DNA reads TGTGCCAGCAGCCAACAGGGATCGAACACTGAAGCTTTCTTT.